This T cell receptor (beta chain) came from a study of T cells in Graves' hyperthyroidism and ophthalmopathy. Looked up from germline, CDR1 is LGHDT and CDR2 is YNNKEL (reference sequence). V gave up 2 bases and J gave up 8 bases, with 13 bases separating them. The CDR3 totals 15 residues. In making diagnoses, clinical symptoms, serum thyroxine and TRAb, thyroid ultrasound and orbital computed tomography were all used. Amplified TCR beta CDR3 regions derived from RNA transcripts. HTBI primers drove first-round RT-PCR of the TCR CDR3. One entry per CDR3 protein results from TCRdb running MiXCR on the multiplex PCR reads. The sample holds around 440,000 distinct CDR3 sequences, approximately 14% seen once.

Sequencing used blood. The chain joins TRBV3-1 to TRBJ1-6; no clear D gene. The TCR sequence derives from a woman under 30 with Graves' hyperthyroidism. CDR3 coding DNA: TGTGCCAGCAGCCAATGGACGGACTTTGATTCACCCCTCCACTTT. The encoded protein is CASSQWTDFDSPLHF. The full variable domain, in which reference TRBV3-1 and TRBJ1-6 provide the parts outside the CDR3, is DTAVSQTPKYLVTQMGNDKSIKCEQNLGHDTMYWYKQDSKKFLKIMFSYNNKELIINETVPNRFSPKSPDKAHLNLHINSLELGDSAVYFCASSQWTDFDSPLHFGNGTRLTVT.